This T cell receptor (beta chain) was documented in a study of T-cell memory formation after mild COVID-19. About the study: Each donor largely had its own TCR clusters.

The V segment lost 8 bases and the J segment 9 bases; nucleotides outside the gene matches: 10. Germline assignment: CDR1 SNHLY and CDR2 FYNNEI. The CDR3 sequence is 14 residues long. TCRdb analysed the 5' RACE reads with MiXCR anew, one entry per CDR3 protein. In the table there are about 170,000 distinct CDR3 sequences, about an eighth of which are singletons. The chain links TRBV2 to TRBJ1-6; TRBD1 matches 7 bases. The sequenced material came from PBMCs or a T cell subset sorted from them (not recorded which). The TCR sequence derives from a man younger than 35 who had mild COVID-19 (a few samples of this study predate the infection). Cell type and time point are not known. CDR3 in DNA: TGTGCCAGCGAGGGGGCTTATCAGGGTTCACCCCTCCACTTT. Amino acids: CASEGAYQGSPLHF.